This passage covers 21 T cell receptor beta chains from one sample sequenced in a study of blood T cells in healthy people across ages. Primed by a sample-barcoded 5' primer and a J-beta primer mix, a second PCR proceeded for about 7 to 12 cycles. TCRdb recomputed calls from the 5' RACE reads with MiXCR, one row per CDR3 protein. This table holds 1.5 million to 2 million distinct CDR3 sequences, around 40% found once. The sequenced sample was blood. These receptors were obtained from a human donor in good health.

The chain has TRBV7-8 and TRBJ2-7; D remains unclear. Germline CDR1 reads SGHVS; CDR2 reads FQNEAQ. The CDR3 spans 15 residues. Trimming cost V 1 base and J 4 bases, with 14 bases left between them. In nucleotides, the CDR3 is TGTGCCAGCAGCTTAGTTGGTGGCGACAAGTACGAGCAGTACTTC. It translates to CASSLVGGDKYEQYF.

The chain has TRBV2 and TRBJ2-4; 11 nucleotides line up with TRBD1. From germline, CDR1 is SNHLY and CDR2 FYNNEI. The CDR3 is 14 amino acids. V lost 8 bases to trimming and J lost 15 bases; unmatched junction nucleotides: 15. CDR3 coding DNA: TGTGCCAGCTACCGGGACAGGGGGATCTACGAGCGGTACTTC. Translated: CASYRDRGIYERYF.

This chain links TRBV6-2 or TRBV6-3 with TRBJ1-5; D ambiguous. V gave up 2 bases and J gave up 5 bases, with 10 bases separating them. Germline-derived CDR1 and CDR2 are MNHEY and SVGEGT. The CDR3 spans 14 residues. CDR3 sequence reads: CASSYSEPYQPQHF. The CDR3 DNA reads TGTGCCAGCAGTTACAGTGAGCCCTATCAGCCCCAGCATTTT.

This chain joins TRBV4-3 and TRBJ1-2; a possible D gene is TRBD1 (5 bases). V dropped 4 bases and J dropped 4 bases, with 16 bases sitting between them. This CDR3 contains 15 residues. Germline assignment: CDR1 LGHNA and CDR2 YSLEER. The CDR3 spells CASSPGTGFGYGYTF. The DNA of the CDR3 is TGCGCCAGCAGCCCAGGGACGGGCTTTGGCTATGGCTACACCTTC.

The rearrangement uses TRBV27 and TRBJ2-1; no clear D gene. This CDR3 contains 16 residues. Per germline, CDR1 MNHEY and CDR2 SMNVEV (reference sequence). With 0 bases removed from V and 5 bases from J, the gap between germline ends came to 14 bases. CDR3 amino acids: CASSLSGGRSNNEQFF. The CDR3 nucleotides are TGTGCCAGCAGTTTATCGGGTGGACGGTCCAACAATGAGCAGTTCTTC.

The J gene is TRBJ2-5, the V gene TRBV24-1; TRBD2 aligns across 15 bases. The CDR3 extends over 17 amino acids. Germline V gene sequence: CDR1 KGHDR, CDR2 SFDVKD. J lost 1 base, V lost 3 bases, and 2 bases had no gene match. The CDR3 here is CATSDPGLAGGQETQYF. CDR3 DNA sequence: TGTGCCACCAGTGATCCGGGACTAGCGGGGGGCCAAGAGACCCAGTACTTC.

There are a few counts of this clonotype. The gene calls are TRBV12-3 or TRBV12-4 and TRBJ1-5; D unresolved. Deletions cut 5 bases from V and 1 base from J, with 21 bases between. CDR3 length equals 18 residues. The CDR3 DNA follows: TGTGCCAGCAGTCTCTTCCTATCCCCCTATCTGAGCAATCAGCCCCAGCATTTT. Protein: CASSLFLSPYLSNQPQHF.

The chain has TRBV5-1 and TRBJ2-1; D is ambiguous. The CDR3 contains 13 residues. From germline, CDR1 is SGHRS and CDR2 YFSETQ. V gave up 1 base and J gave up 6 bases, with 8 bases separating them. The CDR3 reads CASSLTITNEQFF. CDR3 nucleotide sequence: TGCGCCAGCAGCTTGACTATAACCAATGAGCAGTTCTTC.

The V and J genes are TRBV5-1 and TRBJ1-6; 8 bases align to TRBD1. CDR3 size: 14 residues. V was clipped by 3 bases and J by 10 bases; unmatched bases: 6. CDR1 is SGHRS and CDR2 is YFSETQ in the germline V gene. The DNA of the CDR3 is TGCGCCAGCAGCTACCTCCGACAGGGGTCACCCCTCCACTTT. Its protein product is CASSYLRQGSPLHF.

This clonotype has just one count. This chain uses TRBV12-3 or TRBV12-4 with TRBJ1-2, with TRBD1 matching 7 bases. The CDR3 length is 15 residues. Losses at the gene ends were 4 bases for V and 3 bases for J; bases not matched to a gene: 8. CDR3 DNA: TGTGCCAGCAGTTCCGACGGGACAGCCTACTATGGCTACACCTTC. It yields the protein CASSSDGTAYYGYTF.

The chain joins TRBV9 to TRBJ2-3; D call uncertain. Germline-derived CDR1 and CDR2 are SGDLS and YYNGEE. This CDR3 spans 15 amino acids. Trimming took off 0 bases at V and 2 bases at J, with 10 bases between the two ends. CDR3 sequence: CASSVVSAVTDTQYF. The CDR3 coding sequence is TGTGCCAGCAGCGTAGTGAGTGCGGTCACAGATACGCAGTATTTT.

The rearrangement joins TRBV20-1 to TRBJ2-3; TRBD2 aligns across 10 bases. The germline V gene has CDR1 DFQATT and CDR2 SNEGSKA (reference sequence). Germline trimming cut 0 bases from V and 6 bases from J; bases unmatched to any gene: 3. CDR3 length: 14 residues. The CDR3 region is CSARDVLAGDTQYF. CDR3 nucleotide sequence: TGCAGTGCTAGAGATGTACTAGCGGGGGATACGCAGTATTTT.

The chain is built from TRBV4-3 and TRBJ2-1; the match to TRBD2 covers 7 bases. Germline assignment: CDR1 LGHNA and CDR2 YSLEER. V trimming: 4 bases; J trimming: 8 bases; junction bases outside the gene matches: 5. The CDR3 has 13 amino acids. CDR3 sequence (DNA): TGCGCCAGCAGCCGCCTAGCGGTGGATGAGCAGTTCTTC. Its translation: CASSRLAVDEQFF.

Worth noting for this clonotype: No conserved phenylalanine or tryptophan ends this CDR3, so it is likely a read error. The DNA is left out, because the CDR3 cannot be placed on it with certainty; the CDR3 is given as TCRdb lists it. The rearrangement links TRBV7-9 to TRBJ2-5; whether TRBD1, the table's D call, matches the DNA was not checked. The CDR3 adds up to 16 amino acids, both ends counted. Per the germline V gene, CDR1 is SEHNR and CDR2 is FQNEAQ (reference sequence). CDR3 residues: CASSTDPNPGGYTFGS.

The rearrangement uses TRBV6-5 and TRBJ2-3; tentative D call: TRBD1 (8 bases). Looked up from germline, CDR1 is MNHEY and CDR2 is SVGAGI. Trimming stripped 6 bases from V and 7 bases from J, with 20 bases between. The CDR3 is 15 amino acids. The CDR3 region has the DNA TGTGCCAGCAGCCCACAGGGGGGGGGGACAAATACGCAGTATTTT. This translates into CASSPQGGGTNTQYF.

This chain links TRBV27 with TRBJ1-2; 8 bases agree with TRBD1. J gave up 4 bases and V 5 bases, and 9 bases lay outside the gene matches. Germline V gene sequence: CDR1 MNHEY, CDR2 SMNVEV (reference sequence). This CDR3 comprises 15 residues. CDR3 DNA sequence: TGTGCCAGCAGTCCACTTCCAGGGGGCGGCTATGGCTACACCTTC. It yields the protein CASSPLPGGGYGYTF.

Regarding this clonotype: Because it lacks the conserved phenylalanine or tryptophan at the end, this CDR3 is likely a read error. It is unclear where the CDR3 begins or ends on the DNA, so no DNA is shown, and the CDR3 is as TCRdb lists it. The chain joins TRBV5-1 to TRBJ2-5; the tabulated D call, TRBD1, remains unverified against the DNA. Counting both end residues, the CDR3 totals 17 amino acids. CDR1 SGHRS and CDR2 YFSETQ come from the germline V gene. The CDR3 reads CASSWGTGGANGYTFGS.

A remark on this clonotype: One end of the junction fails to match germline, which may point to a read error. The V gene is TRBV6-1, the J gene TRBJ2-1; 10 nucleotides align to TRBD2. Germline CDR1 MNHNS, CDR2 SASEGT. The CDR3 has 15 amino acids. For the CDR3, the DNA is TGTGCCAGCAGTAAAGCGGGGGGGATGACTAATGAGCAGTTCTTC. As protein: CASSKAGGMTNEQFF.

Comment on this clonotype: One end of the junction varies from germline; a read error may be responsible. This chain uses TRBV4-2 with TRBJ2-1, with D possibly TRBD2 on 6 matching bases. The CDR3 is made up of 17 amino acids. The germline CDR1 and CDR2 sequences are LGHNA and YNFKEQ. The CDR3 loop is CAGSQDPEGGAYNEQFF. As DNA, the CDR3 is TGTGCCGGCAGCCAAGATCCGGAGGGCGGGGCCTACAATGAGCAGTTCTTC.

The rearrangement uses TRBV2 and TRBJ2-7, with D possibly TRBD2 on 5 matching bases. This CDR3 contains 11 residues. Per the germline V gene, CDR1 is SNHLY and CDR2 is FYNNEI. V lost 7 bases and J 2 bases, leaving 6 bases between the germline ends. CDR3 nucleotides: TGTGCCAGCATGGGAGCCTACGAGCAGTACTTC. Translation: CASMGAYEQYF.

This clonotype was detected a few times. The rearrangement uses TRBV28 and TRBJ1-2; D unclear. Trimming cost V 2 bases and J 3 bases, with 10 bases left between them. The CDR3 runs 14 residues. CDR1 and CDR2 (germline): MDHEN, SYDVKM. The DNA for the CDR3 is TGTGCCAGCAGTTTAAGCAGCTTCTACTATGGCTACACCTTC. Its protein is CASSLSSFYYGYTF.